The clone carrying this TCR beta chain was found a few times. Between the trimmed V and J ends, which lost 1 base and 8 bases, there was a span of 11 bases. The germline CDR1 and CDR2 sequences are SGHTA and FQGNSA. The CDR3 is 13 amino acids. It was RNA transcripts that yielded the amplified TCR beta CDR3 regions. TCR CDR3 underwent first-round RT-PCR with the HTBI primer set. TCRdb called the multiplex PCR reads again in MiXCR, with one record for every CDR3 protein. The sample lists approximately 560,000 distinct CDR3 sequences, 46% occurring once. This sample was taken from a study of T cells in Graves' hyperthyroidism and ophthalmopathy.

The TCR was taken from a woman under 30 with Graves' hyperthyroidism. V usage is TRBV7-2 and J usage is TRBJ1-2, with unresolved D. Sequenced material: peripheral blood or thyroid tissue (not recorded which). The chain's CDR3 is CASSLVLSGGYTF. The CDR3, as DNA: TGTGCCAGCAGCTTAGTCCTTTCGGGAGGCTACACCTTC.